This entry lists 9 T cell receptor beta chains sequenced from one sample in a study of blood T cells in healthy people across ages. The authors ran a second PCR of about 6 to 11 cycles using a sample-barcoded 5' primer and a J-beta primer mix. TCRdb ran MiXCR on the 5' RACE reads and lists one entry per CDR3 protein. The repertoire holds around 620,000 distinct CDR3 sequences, with 27% as singletons. The sample comprised blood. The receptors come from a woman in her 70s in good health.

This clonotype was observed a few times. As DNA, the CDR3 is TGTGCCAGCAGGGGGACAGGGAGGGTCATTCAGTACTTC. Translated, it gives CASRGTGRVIQYF. This sequence joins TRBV12-3 or TRBV12-4 and TRBJ2-4; 9 bases match TRBD1. V lost 6 bases to trimming and J lost 9 bases; unmatched junction nucleotides: 6. The CDR3 has 13 amino acids.

The CDR3 nucleotides are TGTGCCAGCAGCTGGACAGGGGGCAACTATGGGGCCAACGTCCTGACTTTC. Translation gives CASSWTGGNYGANVLTF. The rearrangement uses TRBV7-6 and TRBJ2-6, with 11 bases lining up with TRBD1. V gave up 4 bases and J gave up 3 bases; unmatched junction bases: 5. Germline V gives CDR1 SGHVS, CDR2 FNYEAQ. The CDR3 runs 17 residues.

CDR3: CSASGDNYGYTF. DNA of the CDR3: TGCAGTGCTAGCGGAGATAACTATGGCTACACCTTC. The chain is built from TRBV20-1 and TRBJ1-2; D remains ambiguous. The V and J ends lost 3 bases and 1 base respectively, with 6 bases between them. The germline CDR1 and CDR2 sequences are DFQATT and SNEGSKA (reference sequence). This CDR3 has 12 amino acids.

In its sample, this clonotype was seen a few times. The genes are TRBV5-1 and TRBJ2-1, with 11 positions matching TRBD2. V dropped 5 bases and J dropped 5; count of bases not matched to a gene: 6. The CDR3 covers 15 residues. Germline V gene data show CDR1 as SGHRS and CDR2 as YFSETQ. The CDR3: CASRSSGGPNNEQFF. The CDR3 region has the DNA TGCGCCAGCAGATCTAGCGGGGGGCCAAACAATGAGCAGTTCTTC. The full variable domain, rest sourced from reference TRBV5-1 and TRBJ2-1, is KAGVTQTPRYLIKTRGQQVTLSCSPISGHRSVSWYQQTPGQGLQFLFEYFSETQRNKGNFPGRFSGRQFSNSRSEMNVSTLELGDSALYLCASRSSGGPNNEQFFGPGTRLTVL.

A remark on this clonotype: Relative to the germline gene, one junction end is altered; a read error may explain this. The rearrangement uses TRBV10-3 and TRBJ1-2; the D gene is possibly TRBD1 (6 bases). Germline lookup yields CDR1 ENHRY and CDR2 SYGVKD. The CDR3 runs to 14 residues. The CDR3 DNA follows: TGTGCCATCAGTGAATTAGGGACAACGCATGGCCACACCTTC. It translates to CAISELGTTHGHTF.

The chain combines TRBV11-1 with TRBJ2-3; 7 bases match TRBD1. CDR1 is SGHAT and CDR2 is FQDESV in the germline V gene (reference sequence). The ends lost 5 bases at V and 2 bases at J; junction bases unmatched: 7. The CDR3 has 15 amino acids. The CDR3 nucleotides are TGTGCCAGCAGCCGTGGGGACAGCCCCACAGATACGCAGTATTTT. Amino acid sequence: CASSRGDSPTDTQYF.

Concerning this clonotype: This may stem from a read error, because a much larger clone lies one nucleotide away. This chain uses TRBV20-1 with TRBJ1-4; no firm D call. The CDR3 has 12 residues. Germline CDR1 is DFQATT and CDR2 is SNEGSKA (reference sequence). The chain's CDR3 is CSARFANEELFF. In DNA, the CDR3 is TGCAGTGCTAGGTTTGCTAATGAAGAACTGTTTTTT.

In its sample, this clonotype was seen a few times. This chain connects TRBV3-1 to TRBJ2-1, with 14 bases lining up with TRBD2. CDR3 size: 15 residues. Germline CDR1 LGHDT, CDR2 YNNKEL (reference sequence). The junction had 3 bases not matched to a gene; V was cut back by 4 bases and J by 7 bases. Here the CDR3 DNA reads TGTGCCAGCAGCCCGACTAGCGGGGGGGAAAATGAGCAGTTCTTC. It translates to CASSPTSGGENEQFF.

V is TRBV20-1 and J is TRBJ2-3; 9 bases are a match to TRBD2. Per germline, CDR1 DFQATT and CDR2 SNEGSKA (reference sequence). The length of the CDR3 is 12 residues. CDR3 DNA: TGCAGCGGGACTAGCTCAGTGGATACGCAGTATTTT. This encodes CSGTSSVDTQYF.